The 32 T cell receptor beta chains below all came from one sample that was sequenced in a study of spatial heterogeneity in lung cancer. Time point reported: sample taken at primary tumor resection. From tumor, nontumor lung or frozen PBMC, whole RNA was taken unsorted for sequencing. Each CDR3 protein gets one entry after TCRdb re-called the 5' RACE reads with MiXCR. The sample has roughly 91,000 distinct CDR3 sequences, 15% to 25% seen once; the top ten hold 6.2%. The sequencing used PBMCs, collected at surgery. The receptor set was obtained from a male donor with early-stage non-small cell lung cancer.

The chain joins TRBV10-2 to TRBJ2-6; perhaps TRBD2 as D (5 bases). CDR3 length: 14 amino acids. CDR1 and CDR2 (germline): WSHSY, SAAADI. V was pared by 5 bases and J by 0 bases, with 5 bases between. CDR3 nucleotide sequence: TGCGCCAGCAGTACTAGCTCTGGGGCCAACGTCCTGACTTTC. Amino acid sequence: CASSTSSGANVLTF.

The chain has TRBV18 and TRBJ2-5, with D possibly TRBD1 on 6 matching bases. The CDR3 covers 15 residues. Germline V lookup: CDR1 KGHSH, CDR2 LQKENI. V dropped 4 bases and J dropped 5 bases, with 17 bases sitting between them. CDR3 loop: CASSQSGRGEETQYF. CDR3 nucleotide sequence: TGTGCCAGCTCACAGAGCGGCAGGGGAGAGGAGACCCAGTACTTC.

CDR3 protein: CASTVTGVNYGYTF. The CDR3 bases are TGTGCCAGCACCGTAACAGGGGTCAACTATGGCTACACCTTC. The J gene is TRBJ1-2, the V gene TRBV5-4, with 7 bases aligning to TRBD1. In germline, CDR1 is SGHNT, CDR2 YYREEE (reference sequence). V was pared by 6 bases and J by 2 bases, with 7 bases of the junction left unmatched. This CDR3 has 14 amino acids.

The CDR3 region is CASSSRGSFSSTEAFF. CDR3 coding DNA: TGTGCCAGCAGCTCCCGGGGGTCGTTTTCGTCCACTGAAGCTTTCTTT. The rearrangement uses TRBV11-3 and TRBJ1-1; D perhaps matches TRBD1 (5 bases). The CDR3 has 16 amino acids. Looked up from germline, CDR1 is SGHNT and CDR2 is YENEEA. Trimming took off 4 bases at V and 4 bases at J, with 19 bases between the two ends.

This clonotype has more than one count but fewer than ten. The rearrangement links TRBV7-6 to TRBJ2-3; TRBD2 agrees at 9 bases. V was pared by 3 bases and J by 5 bases, with 6 bases of the junction left unmatched. The germline V gene has CDR1 SGHVS and CDR2 FNYEAQ. The CDR3 loop spans 15 amino acids. The CDR3 sequence: CASSLGLAGQDTQYF. CDR3 sequence (DNA): TGTGCCAGCAGCTTGGGGCTAGCGGGACAAGATACGCAGTATTTT.

This clonotype was recorded at least ten times. V and J are TRBV12-3 or TRBV12-4 and TRBJ1-4; no definite D call. There are 13 residues in the CDR3. Trimming removed 2 bases at V and 8 bases at J, with 9 bases between. The CDR3 loop reads CASSLLMGEKLFF. DNA of the CDR3: TGTGCCAGCAGTTTACTTATGGGAGAAAAACTGTTTTTT.

The V and J genes are TRBV7-6 and TRBJ2-5; the D gene is possibly TRBD1 (6 bases). Germline CDR1 reads SGHVS; CDR2 reads FNYEAQ. CDR3 length: 15 amino acids. The V end lost 5 bases, the J end lost 7 bases, and 20 bases lay between the germline ends. CDR3 nucleotides: TGTGCCAGCAGCCTGGGGGCGGATCCTCTCGGGACCCAGTACTTC. It codes for CASSLGADPLGTQYF.

This clonotype was found a few times. The V gene is TRBV24-1, the J gene TRBJ2-1; TRBD2 agrees at 7 bases. Germline trimming cut 3 bases from V and 8 bases from J; bases unmatched to any gene: 6. Germline values: CDR1 KGHDR, CDR2 SFDVKD. CDR3 size: 14 residues. This CDR3 is CATSDRRLADEQFF. The CDR3 nucleotides are TGTGCCACCAGTGATCGGAGACTAGCCGATGAGCAGTTCTTC.

With regard to this clonotype: A single base separates this from a much larger clone, so it may be a read error. V and J are TRBV12-3 or TRBV12-4 and TRBJ1-2; no clear D gene. This CDR3 has 12 amino acids. DNA of the CDR3: TGTGCCAGCCGAGGAAGGAACTATGGCCACACCTTC. It translates to CASRGRNYGHTF.

This clonotype was counted ten times or more. This chain uses TRBV5-1 with TRBJ2-5; a possible D gene is TRBD2 (6 bases). Trimming removed 0 bases from V and 2 bases from J, with 11 bases in between. CDR1 is SGHRS and CDR2 is YFSETQ in the germline V gene. This CDR3 contains 15 residues. CDR3 in DNA: TGCGCCAGCAGCTTGGTTTGGGCGGGACAAGAGACCCAGTACTTC. It specifies CASSLVWAGQETQYF.

The chain combines TRBV4-3 with TRBJ2-2; D may match TRBD1 or TRBD2 (5 bases each). Germline V gene lookup returns CDR1 LGHNA and CDR2 YSLEER. V was trimmed by 2 bases and J by 0 bases, leaving 7 bases between them. The CDR3 is 15 residues long. In DNA, the CDR3 is TGCGCCAGCAGCCAACAGGGAGCGAACACCGGGGAGCTGTTTTTT. This codes for CASSQQGANTGELFF.

This sequence joins TRBV18 and TRBJ2-6; weak D call: TRBD2 (5 bases). The V end was cut by 3 bases, the J end by 0 bases, with 15 bases between. Germline CDR1 reads KGHSH; CDR2 reads LQKENI. The length of the CDR3 is 18 residues. The CDR3 DNA follows: TGTGCCAGCTCACCTCGGACTCTTGCGGACTCTGGGGCCAACGTCCTGACTTTC. Translated: CASSPRTLADSGANVLTF.

This sequence joins TRBV6-5 and TRBJ2-7; D may be TRBD1 (7 bases). The CDR3 has 15 amino acids. The ends were cut back, 4 bases at V and 0 bases at J, with 13 bases in the middle. From germline, CDR1 is MNHEY and CDR2 SVGAGI. The CDR3 DNA sequence: TGTGCCAGCAGTTCCCGACAGGGAGGCTCCTACGAGCAGTACTTC. It translates to CASSSRQGGSYEQYF.

This clonotype was seen at least ten times. The chain links TRBV29-1 to TRBJ1-5, with 7 positions matching TRBD1. After removal of 7 bases from V and 0 bases from J, the junction contained 3 bases not matched to a gene. This CDR3 spans 13 amino acids. The germline CDR1 and CDR2 sequences are SQVTM and ANQGSEA. The CDR3 reads CSAGTDSNQPQHF. The CDR3 DNA reads TGCAGCGCCGGGACAGATAGCAATCAGCCCCAGCATTTT.

This clonotype has just a few counts. This chain's CDR3 is CAISESPGSSGNTIYF. The CDR3 nucleotides are TGTGCCATCAGTGAGTCTCCCGGGTCCTCTGGAAACACCATATATTTT. The chain has TRBV10-3 and TRBJ1-3, with D hard to call. Germline V gene sequence: CDR1 ENHRY, CDR2 SYGVKD. Trimming removed 0 bases at V and 0 bases at J, with 9 bases between. CDR3 length: 16 residues.

This clonotype occurred a few times. CDR3 loop: CASSYTYLDEKLFF. The CDR3 DNA follows: TGTGCCAGCAGTTACACCTACTTAGATGAAAAACTGTTTTTT. The rearrangement uses TRBV6-5 and TRBJ1-4; D gene unclear. The CDR3 spans 14 residues. V gave up 2 bases and J gave up 6 bases, with 10 bases separating them. Germline V gene sequence: CDR1 MNHEY, CDR2 SVGAGI.

The chain has TRBV10-3 and TRBJ2-3; TRBD2 might be the D (6 bases). From germline, CDR1 is ENHRY and CDR2 SYGVKD. The CDR3 length is 15 residues. V dropped 10 bases and J dropped 2 bases, with 19 bases sitting between them. CDR3 residues: CATLRRDSNTDTQYF. The CDR3 bases are TGTGCCACCCTCCGGAGGGACTCCAACACAGATACGCAGTATTTT.

This clonotype has a count of ten or more. The V call is TRBV7-9, the J call TRBJ1-1; D may be TRBD1 (6 bases). Between the trimmed V and J ends, which lost 5 bases and 7 bases, there was a span of 23 bases. The CDR3 runs to 16 residues. Germline V gives CDR1 SEHNR, CDR2 FQNEAQ (reference sequence). CDR3 protein: CASSKTGRHGGSEAFF. The DNA of the CDR3 is TGTGCCAGCAGCAAAACAGGGAGACACGGTGGAAGTGAAGCTTTCTTT.

The CDR3 bases are TGTGCCAGCAGTTACGTGGGGGGCGCCGATCAGCCCCAGCATTTT. This codes for CASSYVGGADQPQHF. The chain has TRBV6-2 or TRBV6-3 and TRBJ1-5; D may be TRBD1 (6 bases). Per germline, CDR1 MNHEY and CDR2 SVGEGT. With 2 bases removed from V and 5 bases from J, the gap between germline ends came to 13 bases. The CDR3 sequence is 15 residues long.

The chain joins TRBV9 to TRBJ2-3; 12 bases fit TRBD2. The CDR3 loop spans 15 amino acids. CDR1 is SGDLS and CDR2 is YYNGEE in the germline V gene. V dropped 7 bases and J dropped 4; count of bases not matched to a gene: 7. In DNA form, the CDR3 reads TGTGCCAGCTCCCGGACTAGCGGGAAATCAGATACGCAGTATTTT. Protein: CASSRTSGKSDTQYF.

This clonotype was seen more than once but under ten times. The genes are TRBV6-2 or TRBV6-3 and TRBJ2-2; 7 bases match TRBD1. V shed 5 bases, J shed 3 bases, and the junction held 6 bases outside the gene matches. The length of the CDR3 is 15 residues. Germline V lookup: CDR1 MNHEY, CDR2 SVGEGT. The CDR3 reads CASSPRQGYTGELFF. The CDR3 DNA reads as TGTGCCAGCAGTCCTCGACAGGGATACACCGGGGAGCTGTTTTTT.

The DNA for the CDR3 is TGTGCCAGCAGCCAAGATCCCCGGGCCCTCTATGGCTACACCTTC. Translating gives CASSQDPRALYGYTF. The chain is built from TRBV3-1 and TRBJ1-2, with no clear D. CDR1 and CDR2 (germline): LGHDT, YNNKEL (reference sequence). Deletions cut 0 bases from V and 4 bases from J, with 12 bases between. This CDR3 contains 15 residues.

This rearrangement joins TRBV7-8 to TRBJ1-5; no clear D gene. Germline CDR1 and CDR2: SGHVS and FQNEAQ. Trimming cost V 4 bases and J 2 bases, with 18 bases left between them. The CDR3 covers 17 residues. CDR3 residues: CASSSDVAQMGNQPQHF. CDR3 DNA: TGTGCCAGCAGCTCGGACGTAGCTCAAATGGGCAATCAGCCCCAGCATTTT.

This clonotype was recorded at least ten times. The chain recombines TRBV6-6 with TRBJ1-5; D uncertain. The germline V and J ends were trimmed by 0 bases and 5 bases, with 8 bases remaining between them. The CDR3 is 14 residues long. The germline V gene encodes CDR1 MNHNY and CDR2 SVGAGI (reference sequence). CDR3 nucleotides: TGTGCCAGCAGTTACTCAGGGAGTTATCAGCCCCAGCATTTT. It codes for CASSYSGSYQPQHF.

This clonotype occurred a few times. The rearrangement joins TRBV6-5 to TRBJ2-7; 10 nucleotides align to TRBD2. Germline V gives CDR1 MNHEY, CDR2 SVGAGI. The CDR3 totals 17 residues. The trim removed 6 bases at V and 1 base at J, leaving 12 bases unmatched. The CDR3 sequence: CASSPIRASGRSYEQYF. Written as DNA, the CDR3 is TGTGCCAGCAGCCCGATAAGGGCTAGCGGGAGATCCTACGAGCAGTACTTC.

This rearrangement joins TRBV3-1 to TRBJ2-2; the match to TRBD2 covers 14 bases. CDR1 and CDR2 (germline): LGHDT, YNNKEL (reference sequence). V was pared by 3 bases and J by 0 bases, with 12 bases of the junction left unmatched. The CDR3 has 21 residues. The CDR3 reads CASSQRGLAGANIANTGELFF. DNA of the CDR3: TGTGCCAGCAGCCAGAGGGGACTAGCGGGGGCCAACATCGCGAACACCGGGGAGCTGTTTTTT.

This clonotype was seen many times. This chain links TRBV7-2 with TRBJ2-5, with D maybe TRBD2 (6 bases). Trimming cost V 5 bases and J 5 bases, with 12 bases left between them. The CDR3 spans 13 residues. Germline values: CDR1 SGHTA, CDR2 FQGNSA. CDR3 amino acids: CASSLGTAETQYF. The CDR3 DNA is TGTGCCAGCAGCCTAGGGACTGCGGAGACCCAGTACTTC.

There are many counts of this clonotype. CDR3 DNA: TGTGCCAGCAGCTCCTGGGATTCTGGGGCCAACGTCCTGACTTTC. Protein sequence: CASSSWDSGANVLTF. The V and J genes are TRBV5-4 and TRBJ2-6; D not certain. V lost 3 bases to trimming and J lost 1 base, with 8 bases between them. Germline V gives CDR1 SGHNT, CDR2 YYREEE (reference sequence). The CDR3 sequence is 15 residues long.

By share, this clonotype counts as medium-sized (0.01 to 0.1%). The CDR3 DNA sequence: TGTGCCAGCAGCCCCTTGTACGGGTCCCAGCATTTT. Translation gives CASSPLYGSQHF. The gene calls are TRBV5-5 and TRBJ1-5; D is unresolved. Trimming left V 4 bases short and J 11 bases short, with 13 bases between. The CDR3 is made up of 12 amino acids. The germline V gene has CDR1 SGHKS and CDR2 YYEKEE (reference sequence).

The V gene is TRBV18, the J gene TRBJ1-6; 10 bases match TRBD1. Germline loops: CDR1 KGHSH, CDR2 LQKENI. The trim removed 3 bases at V and 5 bases at J, leaving 4 bases unmatched. The CDR3 length is 16 residues. CDR3 protein: CASSPRGQGNNSPLHF. CDR3 DNA sequence: TGTGCCAGCTCACCCCGGGGACAGGGGAATAATTCACCCCTCCACTTT.

Ten or more counts support this clonotype. The V gene is TRBV20-1, the J gene TRBJ1-5; no firm D call. The CDR3 is 13 amino acids. V gave up 1 base and J gave up 7 bases, with 11 bases separating them. Germline V gene sequence: CDR1 DFQATT, CDR2 SNEGSKA (reference sequence). The CDR3 sequence is CSARGEGSQPQHF. The CDR3 bases are TGCAGTGCTAGAGGTGAGGGAAGCCAGCCCCAGCATTTT.

V and J are TRBV28 and TRBJ2-3; 10 bases line up with TRBD2. The length of the CDR3 is 16 residues. V shed 5 bases and J 4 bases; nucleotides not matched to a gene: 9. Germline CDR1 and CDR2: MDHEN and SYDVKM. The DNA of the CDR3 is TGTGCCAGCAGTCCCCGTGGTAGCGGGAGGTCAGATACGCAGTATTTT. Amino acids: CASSPRGSGRSDTQYF.